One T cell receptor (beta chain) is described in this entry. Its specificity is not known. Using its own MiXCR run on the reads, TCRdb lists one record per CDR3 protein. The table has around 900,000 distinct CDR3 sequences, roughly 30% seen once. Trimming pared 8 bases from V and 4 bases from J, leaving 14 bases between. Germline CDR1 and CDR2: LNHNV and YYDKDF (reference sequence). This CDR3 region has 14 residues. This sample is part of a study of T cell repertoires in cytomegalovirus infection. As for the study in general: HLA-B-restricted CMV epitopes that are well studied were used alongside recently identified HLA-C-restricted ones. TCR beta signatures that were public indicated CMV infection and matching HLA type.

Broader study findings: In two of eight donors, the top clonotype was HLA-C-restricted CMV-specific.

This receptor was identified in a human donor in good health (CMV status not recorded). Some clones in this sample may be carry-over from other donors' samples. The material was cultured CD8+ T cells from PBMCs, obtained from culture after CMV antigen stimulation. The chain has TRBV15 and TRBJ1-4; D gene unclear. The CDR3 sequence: CATDPGANNEKLFF. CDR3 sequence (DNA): TGTGCCACCGACCCGGGAGCTAATAATGAAAAACTGTTTTTT.